These T cell receptor beta chains were read from a single sample in a study of Tregs in tolerant kidney transplant recipients. Data came from immunoSEQ multiplex PCR; TCRdb stores just in-frame clones and leaves some out. The sample holds roughly 250,000 clones, approximately 84% seen once. Source material: CD4+ T cells from blood. These receptors came from a human donor in good health. The CDR3 runs from the conserved cysteine through the conserved F or W. D genes are given only for firm matches. Size values are once, few and many counts, or a class for expanded clones, and some rows have none.

D gene,clone size,J gene,V gene,CDR3 length,CDR3 DNA,CDR3 protein
TRBD2,NA,TRBJ2-1,TRBV9,16,TGTGCCAGCAGCGTAGCTCGGACTAGCGGGTACAATGAGCAGTTCTTC,CASSVARTSGYNEQFF
NA,NA,TRBJ2-7,TRBV9,14,TGTGCCAGCAGCGTAGTGGGGAGCTCCTACGAGCAGTACTTC,CASSVVGSSYEQYF
NA,NA,TRBJ1-2,TRBV10-2,15,TGCGCCAGCTTAAAGGGACCAGAAGCTAACTATGGCTACACCTTC,CASLKGPEANYGYTF
NA,NA,TRBJ2-7,TRBV6-5,13,TGTGCCAGCAGTTACTGGCGGGCGGACGAGCAGTACTTC,CASSYWRADEQYF
NA,NA,TRBJ2-3,TRBV10-3,15,TGTGCCATCAAATCCGCCAGGGGTAGCACAGATACGCAGTATTTT,CAIKSARGSTDTQYF
TRBD2,NA,TRBJ2-7,TRBV29-1,15,TGCAGCGTTTCCGGACTAGCGGGAGAAACATACGAGCAGTACTTC,CSVSGLAGETYEQYF
TRBD1,NA,TRBJ1-1,TRBV4-1,13,TGCGCCAGCAAGGGACAGGGAGCTTCTGAAGCTTTCTTT,CASKGQGASEAFF
TRBD1,NA,TRBJ2-3,TRBV4-1,15,TGCGCCAGCAGCCTGCCGGGACAGCCCACAGATACGCAGTATTTT,CASSLPGQPTDTQYF
TRBD2,NA,TRBJ2-3,TRBV5-1,14,TGCGCCAGCAGCTTGGTGGCGGGAGAGGTTACGCAGTATTTT,CASSLVAGEVTQYF
NA,few,TRBJ1-2,TRBV2,11,TGTGCCAGCGAACAAAAGAGGGGCTACACCTTC,CASEQKRGYTF
TRBD1,NA,TRBJ1-6,TRBV6-5,14,TGTGCCAGCAGGCAGGGGGCTCGGAATTCACCCCTCCACTTT,CASRQGARNSPLHF
NA,few,TRBJ1-3,TRBV14,17,TGTGCCAGCAGCCAGTCGGCAGGGATGAGCTCTGGAAACACCATATATTTT,CASSQSAGMSSGNTIYF
TRBD1,once,TRBJ2-1,TRBV5-1,16,TGCGCCAGCAGCTTGGGTTTTGGAGCAGGGGGAACCGGGCAGTTCTTC,CASSLGFGAGGTGQFF
NA,few,TRBJ1-3,TRBV18,16,TGTGCCAGCTCACCACGACAGGAGAGCTCTGGAAACACCATATATTTT,CASSPRQESSGNTIYF
NA,once,TRBJ2-3,TRBV2,16,TGTGCCAGCAGTGAATGGGGGGGCCAAGGGACAGATACGCAGTATTTT,CASSEWGGQGTDTQYF
NA,NA,TRBJ2-5,TRBV2,11,TGTGCCAGCGGTTGGGAAGAGACCCAGTACTTC,CASGWEETQYF
TRBD1,NA,TRBJ1-6,TRBV7-8,14,TGTGCCAGCAGGCGACAGGGTTTCGTTTCACCCCTCCACTTT,CASRRQGFVSPLHF
NA,NA,TRBJ2-5,TRBV2,13,TGTGCCAGCACTCTAGAGGGCCAAGAGACCCAGTACTTC,CASTLEGQETQYF
TRBD2,NA,TRBJ2-1,TRBV6-4,16,TGTGCCAGCAGTCCCGGACTAGCGGGAGGCCGGTATGAGCAGTTCTTC,CASSPGLAGGRYEQFF
NA,NA,TRBJ2-5,TRBV5-1,12,TGCGCCAGCAGCGCCTCTTGGGAGACCCAGTACTTC,CASSASWETQYF
NA,NA,TRBJ1-2,TRBV6-5,13,TGTGCCAGCAGTTTGAGAGCTAACTATGGCTACACCTTC,CASSLRANYGYTF
TRBD1,NA,TRBJ1-5,TRBV30,15,TGTGCCTGGAGTCACAGGGGGGATAGCAATCAGCCCCAGCATTTT,CAWSHRGDSNQPQHF
TRBD2,NA,TRBJ2-3,TRBV7-2,14,TGTGCCAGCAGCTTAGCGACTAGCGGGGGGTCGCAGTATTTT,CASSLATSGGSQYF
TRBD2,NA,TRBJ2-2,TRBV6-5,16,TGTGCCAGCAGTTCCGGGACTAGCGGGGGGTTCGGGGAGCTGTTTTTT,CASSSGTSGGFGELFF
TRBD1,NA,TRBJ2-7,TRBV6-5,15,TGTGCCAGCAGTTACGGTGTCAGGGGGCTGTGGGAGCAGTACTTC,CASSYGVRGLWEQYF
NA,NA,TRBJ1-1,TRBV11-2,16,TGTGCCAGCAGCTTACAGCGGGGCGCCGCAACCTCTGAAGCTTTCTTT,CASSLQRGAATSEAFF
NA,NA,TRBJ2-7,TRBV6-5,14,TGTGCCAGCAGTTACTCAGGGTTCTCCTACGAGCAGTACTTC,CASSYSGFSYEQYF
NA,NA,TRBJ1-1,TRBV29-1,13,TGCAGCGCCGCTGAGGGCGTAGGCACTGAAGCTTTCTTT,CSAAEGVGTEAFF
TRBD1,few,TRBJ2-7,TRBV5-6,16,TGTGCCAGCAGCTTGGGGATCGGGGACAGGGATTACGAGCAGTACTTC,CASSLGIGDRDYEQYF
TRBD1,NA,TRBJ1-2,TRBV2,13,TGTGCCAGCACCCGGGACAGATCCTATGGCTACACCTTC,CASTRDRSYGYTF
TRBD2,NA,TRBJ2-5,TRBV14,14,TGTGCCAGCAGCCAAGAACTAGCGGGTTCGGGGCAGTACTTC,CASSQELAGSGQYF
NA,NA,TRBJ1-5,TRBV10-3,13,TGTGCCATCGGGGTCTCGGGGAATCAGCCCCAGCATTTT,CAIGVSGNQPQHF
TRBD1,NA,TRBJ2-7,TRBV7-9,15,TGTGCCAGCAGCCCCGGGACAGGGGGGGTGTACGAGCAGTACTTC,CASSPGTGGVYEQYF
NA,NA,TRBJ1-4,TRBV18,14,TGTGCCAGCTCGGGAACGGGAACTAATGAAAAACTGTTTTTT,CASSGTGTNEKLFF
NA,few,TRBJ2-7,TRBV10-3,12,TGTGCCATCTCCACGGGAGCAAACGAGCAGTACTTC,CAISTGANEQYF
NA,once,TRBJ1-2,TRBV25-1,15,TGTGCCAGCAGTCCGGAGGGCCCTGTAAGCTATGGCTACACCTTC,CASSPEGPVSYGYTF
NA,NA,TRBJ1-2,TRBV5-5,15,TGTGCCAGCAGCTTGAGTTCGACGGAGAACTATGGCTACACCTTC,CASSLSSTENYGYTF
NA,NA,TRBJ1-1,TRBV7-9,15,TGTGCCAGCAGCTACACCAAGGCAGGAAGCACTGAAGCTTTCTTT,CASSYTKAGSTEAFF
TRBD1,NA,TRBJ2-1,TRBV6-6,15,TGTGCCAGCAGTCGCGGGACAGGGGACTACAATGAGCAGTTCTTC,CASSRGTGDYNEQFF
NA,NA,TRBJ1-6,TRBV9,15,TGTGCCAGCAGCGTAGGGCAGGCCTATAATTCACCCCTCCACTTT,CASSVGQAYNSPLHF
NA,once,TRBJ2-5,TRBV10-3,12,TGTGCCATCAGTGAGACCACTAGGGGCCAGTACTTC,CAISETTRGQYF
NA,NA,TRBJ1-1,TRBV10-1,14,TGCGCCAGCAGTGACCCCCCCGGGTCTAAGGAAGCTTTCTTT,CASSDPPGSKEAFF
NA,NA,TRBJ2-3,TRBV18,16,TGTGCCAGCGCAGCTAGTAGTAGCAACCGCGGAGATACGCAGTATTTT,CASAASSSNRGDTQYF
NA,NA,TRBJ1-5,TRBV30,14,TGTGCCTGGAGTGTAAAGGGTAGCAATCAGCCCCAGCATTTT,CAWSVKGSNQPQHF
NA,NA,TRBJ2-2,TRBV6-1,14,TGTGCCAGCAGTGTAATCCCAGGAACCGGGGAGCTGTTTTTT,CASSVIPGTGELFF
NA,NA,TRBJ1-6,TRBV27,17,TGTGCCAGCAGTTTATATCGGCCAAGCTCCTATAATTCACCCCTCCACTTT,CASSLYRPSSYNSPLHF
TRBD1,NA,TRBJ2-5,TRBV4-2,17,TGTGCCAGCAGCCGATCCCCCGGGACAGGGAACCAAGAGACCCAGTACTTC,CASSRSPGTGNQETQYF
TRBD2,NA,TRBJ2-3,TRBV7-8,14,TGTGCCAGCCACAAGCGGGGCCCCACAGATACGCAGTATTTT,CASHKRGPTDTQYF